This T cell receptor beta chain was recovered during a study of T cells in women clearing cervical HPV infection. Assay: immunoSEQ multiplex PCR; the TCRdb copy retains only in-frame clones and omits some. The sample's table shows tens of thousands of clones. A word on this clone: Its antigen is undetermined. The CDR3 is cut off 3 residues early in the read; its end comes from the germline J gene.

General study points: Effector/memory and HPV-specific T cells were not isolated, and association timing is unknown. Each sample's T-cell count was unknown, possibly confounding richness. TRBV6-7 abundance was lower in cases than controls (0.11% versus 0.16%).

Each participant carried one incident cervical HPV16 infection only. There are 14 residues in the CDR3. The V end lost 1 base, the J end lost 2 bases, and 8 bases lay between the germline ends. The germline V gene has CDR1 SNHLY and CDR2 FYNNEI. Specimen: blood buffy coat. This sequence originates from a woman between 18 and 70 years old with a cervical HPV16 infection that either progressed to CIN3+ or cleared (not recorded which). The chain joins TRBV2 to TRBJ2-5; D is unclear. The CDR3 region is CASSEDTEQETQYF. CDR3 DNA, as far as it was read: TGTGCCAGCAGTGAAGATACAGAGCAAGAGACC.